This TCR beta chain was observed in a study of T cells in Graves' hyperthyroidism and ophthalmopathy. Researchers took RNA transcripts and amplified the TCR beta CDR3 regions from them. The study used the HTBI primer set for a first-round RT-PCR of the TCR CDR3. Each CDR3 protein gets one entry after TCRdb re-called the multiplex PCR reads with MiXCR. The sample shows a few hundred thousand distinct CDR3 sequences, around 20% of them seen only once. This clonotype was detected many times. V dropped 0 bases and J dropped 3 bases, with 15 bases sitting between them. Germline CDR1 SGHTA, CDR2 FQGNSA. The CDR3 consists of 16 residues. Graves' hyperthyroidism without ophthalmopathy progression within 18 months was termed stable. Lactation, pregnancy, other autoimmune disease or uncontrolled infection excluded patients.

The sample comprised blood. This TCR derives from a man between 18 and 35 years old with Graves' hyperthyroidism. The genes are TRBV7-2 and TRBJ2-7; possible D gene TRBD2, 7 bases. Here the CDR3 reads CASSLALAGDIYEQYF. The CDR3, as DNA: TGTGCCAGCAGCTTAGCCTTGGCGGGGGACATCTACGAGCAGTACTTC.